This TCR beta chain was retrieved from a study of blood T cell repertoires in COVID-19. Assay: immunoSEQ multiplex PCR; the TCRdb copy retains only in-frame clones and omits some. This sample has about 280,000 clones; approximately 88% occur once, and the top ten carry 5.5% to 7%. Germline-derived CDR1 and CDR2 are KGHSH and LQKENI. The CDR3 length is 18 residues. J lost 0 bases, V lost 1 base, and 5 bases had no gene match. This clonotype originated in a woman aged 35 to 49 who had recovered from COVID-19. Material for sequencing was PBMCs or T cells enriched from blood (not recorded which). The chain carries TRBV18 and TRBJ2-6, with 8 bases identical to TRBD1. CDR3 loop: CASSPRGQGSSGANVLTF. The CDR3 coding sequence is TGTGCCAGCTCACCACGAGGACAGGGATCCTCTGGGGCCAACGTCCTGACTTTC.